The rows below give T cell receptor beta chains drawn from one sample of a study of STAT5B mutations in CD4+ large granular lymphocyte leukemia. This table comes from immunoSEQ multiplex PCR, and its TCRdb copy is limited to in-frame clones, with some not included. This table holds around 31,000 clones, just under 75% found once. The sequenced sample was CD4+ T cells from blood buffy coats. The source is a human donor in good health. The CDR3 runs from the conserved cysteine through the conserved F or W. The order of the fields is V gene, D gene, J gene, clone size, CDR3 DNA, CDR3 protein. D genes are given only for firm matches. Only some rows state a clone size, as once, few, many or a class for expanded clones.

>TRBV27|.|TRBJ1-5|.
TGTGCCAGCAGTGGATATGGGACGGGGGGTAGCAATCAGCCCCAGCATTTT
CASSGYGTGGSNQPQHF
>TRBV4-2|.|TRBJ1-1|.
TGTGCCAGCAGCTCATCCAAGGGTGAAGCTTTCTTT
CASSSSKGEAFF
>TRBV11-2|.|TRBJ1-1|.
TGTGCCAGCAGCGCGGACAGTCGGAACACTGAAGCTTTCTTT
CASSADSRNTEAFF
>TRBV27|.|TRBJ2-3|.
TGTGCCAGCAAGGATGGGCGAAGCACAGATACGCAGTATTTT
CASKDGRSTDTQYF
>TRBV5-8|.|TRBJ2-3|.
TGTGCCAGCAGCTTGGGTCTGGTCCGGAACACAGATACGCAGTATTTT
CASSLGLVRNTDTQYF
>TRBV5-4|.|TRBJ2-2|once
TGTGCCAGCAGCTACAGGGGAGGGAACACCGGGGAGCTGTTTTTT
CASSYRGGNTGELFF
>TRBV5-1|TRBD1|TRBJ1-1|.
TGCGCCAGCAGGACCGGGACAGCGAACACTGAAGCTTTCTTT
CASRTGTANTEAFF
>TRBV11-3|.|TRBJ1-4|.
TGTGCCAGCAGCTTCGCGAGTGCCTTTAATGAAAAACTGTTTTTT
CASSFASAFNEKLFF
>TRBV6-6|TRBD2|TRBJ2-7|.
TGTGCCAGCACCTACGGGGGGGCTGGCTACGAGCAGTACTTC
CASTYGGAGYEQYF
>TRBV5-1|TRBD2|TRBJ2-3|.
TGCGCCAGCAGCTTGGAGGGACTAGCGGACACAGATACGCAGTATTTT
CASSLEGLADTDTQYF
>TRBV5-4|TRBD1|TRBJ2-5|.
TGTGCCAGCAGCTTGGAAGGGGGCGGGCAAGAGACCCAGTACTTC
CASSLEGGGQETQYF
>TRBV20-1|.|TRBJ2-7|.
TGCAGTGCTAGATCCTCATACGAGCAGTACTTC
CSARSSYEQYF
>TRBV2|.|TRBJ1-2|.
TGTGCCAGCAGTGAGCTGTTGGTTTTCTATGGCTACACCTTC
CASSELLVFYGYTF
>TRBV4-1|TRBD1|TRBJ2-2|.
TGCGCCAGCAGCCACCTGACAGGGACCAAAGCGAACACCGGGGAGCTGTTTTTT
CASSHLTGTKANTGELFF
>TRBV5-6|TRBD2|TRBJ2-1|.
TGTGCCAGCAGCCAGTATGGACTAGCGGGAGGAAATGAGCAGTTCTTC
CASSQYGLAGGNEQFF
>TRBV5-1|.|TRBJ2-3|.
TGCGCCAGCAGCTTGAGTGCTAGCAGGAACACAGATACGCAGTATTTT
CASSLSASRNTDTQYF
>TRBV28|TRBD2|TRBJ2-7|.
TGTGCCAGCAGTTCCCCGGGGGGGAACGAGCAGTACTTC
CASSSPGGNEQYF
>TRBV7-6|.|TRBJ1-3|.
TGTGCCAGCAGCTTAGAGGTGGGGACAAGAGGAAACACCATATATTTT
CASSLEVGTRGNTIYF
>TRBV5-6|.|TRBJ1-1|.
TGTGCCAGCAGCTTGGGCGGGGAGGGGGCTGAAGCTTTCTTT
CASSLGGEGAEAFF
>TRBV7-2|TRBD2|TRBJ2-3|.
TGTGCCAGCAGCCGAGAGGCTAGCGGAAACACAGATACGCAGTATTTT
CASSREASGNTDTQYF
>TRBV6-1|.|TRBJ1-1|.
TGTGCCAGCGCTGTATATAGCGGGAACACTGAAGCTTTCTTT
CASAVYSGNTEAFF
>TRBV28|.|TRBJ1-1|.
TGTGCCAGCAGTTTATCGGGGATAGGCAAAGCCTTCTTT
CASSLSGIGKAFF
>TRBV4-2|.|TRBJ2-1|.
TGTGCCAGCAGCCACAGGCCGGGCCTCCCCACTAACAATGAGCAGTTCTTC
CASSHRPGLPTNNEQFF
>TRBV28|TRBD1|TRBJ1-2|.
TGTGCCAGCAGCTACTTCCACGCGGGACAGGGAGGTGGCTACACCTTC
CASSYFHAGQGGGYTF
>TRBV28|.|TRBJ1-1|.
TGTGCCAGCAGTCTGGGACATGTGAACACTGAAGCTTTCTTT
CASSLGHVNTEAFF
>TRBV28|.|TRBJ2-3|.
TGTGCCAGCAGTTCTGAGGTAGGCGGAGATACGCAGTATTTT
CASSSEVGGDTQYF
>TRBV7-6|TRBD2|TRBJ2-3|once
TGTGCCAGCAGCCCAGGACTAGCGGGGGCCCCGATGGGAGCAGATACGCAGTATTTT
CASSPGLAGAPMGADTQYF
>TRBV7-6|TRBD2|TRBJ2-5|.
TGTGCCAGCAGCCAACGACTAGCGGGAGTAGAGACCCAGTACTTC
CASSQRLAGVETQYF
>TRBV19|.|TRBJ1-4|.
TGTGCCAGTAGTACCGGGACGGTGGCTGAAAAACTGTTTTTT
CASSTGTVAEKLFF
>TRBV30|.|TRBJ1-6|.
TGTGCCTGGAGGGGGACTTACTCCTATAATTCACCCCTCCACTTT
CAWRGTYSYNSPLHF
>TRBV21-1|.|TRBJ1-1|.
TGTGCCAGCAGCAAAGCGGACTACAGGGGGAGTAGCCGAGCTTTCTTT
CASSKADYRGSSRAFF
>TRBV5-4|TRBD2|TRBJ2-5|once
TGTGCCAGCAGCTCAAAATCTAGCGGAGAGACCCAGTACTTC
CASSSKSSGETQYF
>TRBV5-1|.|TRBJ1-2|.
TGCGCCAGCAGCTTGGTAACTACAGGGAATTCAGGCTACACCTTC
CASSLVTTGNSGYTF
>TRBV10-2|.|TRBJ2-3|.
TGCGCCAGCAGTGAGCCACGGACAGCCGGAGGGCCAGATACGCAGTATTTT
CASSEPRTAGGPDTQYF
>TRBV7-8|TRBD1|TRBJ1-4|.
TGTGCCAGCAGCATAAGGACAGGGTGGGATGAAAAACTGTTTTTT
CASSIRTGWDEKLFF
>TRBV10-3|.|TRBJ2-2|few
TGTGCCATCAGGGCACCGAACACCGGGGAGCTGTTTTTT
CAIRAPNTGELFF
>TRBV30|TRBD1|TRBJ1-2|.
TGTGCCTGGAATTCTGGACAGGTCGTCTACACCTTC
CAWNSGQVVYTF
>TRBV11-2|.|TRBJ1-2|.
TGTGCCAGCAGCTTATGGCCGGACAGAATCTATGGCTACACCTTC
CASSLWPDRIYGYTF
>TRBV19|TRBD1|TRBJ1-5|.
TGTGCCAGTAGTCTCGCAGGGACAGGACAGCCCCAGCATTTT
CASSLAGTGQPQHF
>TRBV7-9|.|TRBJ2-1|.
TGTGCCAGCAGCTTAGAGGACAGTTACAATGAGCAGTTCTTC
CASSLEDSYNEQFF
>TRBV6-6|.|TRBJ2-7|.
TGTGCCAGCAAGTCAGGGTCCTACGAGCAGTACTTC
CASKSGSYEQYF
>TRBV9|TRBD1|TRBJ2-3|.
TGTGCCAGCGCGCGGCGACAGGGGTGGGATACGCAGTATTTT
CASARRQGWDTQYF
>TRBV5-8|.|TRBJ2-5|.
TGTGCCAGCAGCCGCAGGGGGGCAGGGGGCCAAGAGACCCAGTACTTC
CASSRRGAGGQETQYF
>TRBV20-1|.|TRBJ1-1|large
TGCAGGCCGAGTTCGAACACTGAAGCTTTCTTT
CRPSSNTEAFF
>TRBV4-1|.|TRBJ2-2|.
TGCGCCAGCAGCCAACCCAAAGGAGGGGGCGACACCGGGGAGCTGTTTTTT
CASSQPKGGGDTGELFF
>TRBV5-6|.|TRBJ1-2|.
TGTGCCAGCAGCCCTCTTACGGACCCTACCTATGGCTACACCTTC
CASSPLTDPTYGYTF
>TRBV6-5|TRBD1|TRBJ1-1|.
TGTGCCAGCAGATACCCAGGGGGCTCCACTGAAGCTTTCTTT
CASRYPGGSTEAFF
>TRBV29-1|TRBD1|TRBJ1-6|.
TGCAGCGCTAGGGCAGGGGGCGAGGGGCCCCTCCACTTT
CSARAGGEGPLHF
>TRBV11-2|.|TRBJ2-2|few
TGTGCCAGCAGCTTAGTTGGGGGCGGGACGGGAACCGGGGAGCTGTTTTTT
CASSLVGGGTGTGELFF
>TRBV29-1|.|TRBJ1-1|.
TGCAGCGTTGTACGGTCGAACACTGAAGCTTTCTTT
CSVVRSNTEAFF
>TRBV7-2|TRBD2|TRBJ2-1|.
TGTGCCAGCAGGACTACTAGCGGGTTAGGATACAATGAGCAGTTCTTC
CASRTTSGLGYNEQFF
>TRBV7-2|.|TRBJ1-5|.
TGTGCCAGCAGCCTGAGGGGCGGAAATCAGCCCCAGCATTTT
CASSLRGGNQPQHF
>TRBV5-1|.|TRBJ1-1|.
TGCGCCAGCAGCTCCCACCTGGGGGTGAACACTGAAGCTTTCTTT
CASSSHLGVNTEAFF
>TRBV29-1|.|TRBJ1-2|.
TGCAGCGTCGTTTTAGGGAATCGCTACACCTTC
CSVVLGNRYTF
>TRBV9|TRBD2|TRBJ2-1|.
TGTGCCAGCAGCTCAAGACTAGCAGGTGAGCAGTTCTTC
CASSSRLAGEQFF
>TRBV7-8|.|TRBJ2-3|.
TGTGCCAGCAGCCTACACTCCGCAGATACGCAGTATTTT
CASSLHSADTQYF
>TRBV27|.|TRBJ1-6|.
TGTGCCAGCACCTATTTCCCCCCCGGGAGCTCCTATAATTCACCCCTCCACTTT
CASTYFPPGSSYNSPLHF
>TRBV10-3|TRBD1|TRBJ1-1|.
TGTGCCGCCTGGGACAGGGGAGTTACTGAAGCTTTCTTT
CAAWDRGVTEAFF
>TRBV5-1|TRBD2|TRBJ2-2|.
TGCGCCAGCAGCTTGCCCGGAGGACTAGCGGGAGTCGGGGAGCTGTTTTTT
CASSLPGGLAGVGELFF